Shown below are 23 T cell receptor beta chains from a single sample sequenced in a study of control samples from healthy donors and cancer patients. Measured with immunoSEQ multiplex PCR; TCRdb has only the in-frame clones, and not every one. This repertoire shows approximately 120,000 clones, about nine tenths found once; its top ten account for 4% to 5.5%. The specimen sequenced was blood. The receptors stem from a human donor in good health. The donor label of this sample is uncertain.

The genes are TRBV6-1 and TRBJ2-7, with D unclear. CDR1 and CDR2 (germline): MNHNS, SASEGT. This CDR3 is built from 14 residues. Trimming cost V 2 bases and J 3 bases, with 11 bases left between them. CDR3 amino acids: CASSELGLDYEQYF. In nucleotides, the CDR3 is TGTGCCAGCAGTGAACTTGGCTTGGACTACGAGCAGTACTTC.

The sample holds one count of this clone. The same CDR3 arises from other DNA sequences in this sample as well. V gene TRBV14 combines with J gene TRBJ1-2; TRBD1 is a possible D gene (5 bases). Trimming removed 3 bases at V and 2 bases at J, with 7 bases between. The CDR3 is 13 amino acids. Germline values: CDR1 SGHDN, CDR2 FVKESK. This CDR3 reads CASSQGQNYGYTF. CDR3 DNA: TGTGCCAGCAGCCAGGGGCAGAACTATGGCTACACCTTC. Full variable domain (outside the CDR3, taken from reference TRBV14 and TRBJ1-2): EAGVTQFPSHSVIEKGQTVTLRCDPISGHDNLYWYRRVMGKEIKFLLHFVKESKQDESGMPNNRFLAERTGGTYSTLKVQPAELEDSGVYFCASSQGQNYGYTFGSGTRLTVV.

The rearrangement uses TRBV9 and TRBJ2-1; 8 nucleotides align to TRBD2. The V gene end was trimmed by 2 bases and the J gene end by 7 bases; junction bases not matched to a gene: 5. The CDR3 contains 14 residues. The germline gives CDR1 SGDLS, CDR2 YYNGEE. CDR3 DNA sequence: TGTGCCAGCAGCGTCATTGCTAGCGGGAATGAGCAGTTCTTC. Translation: CASSVIASGNEQFF.

The rearrangement uses TRBV30 and TRBJ1-3; 7 nucleotides line up with TRBD1. Germline trimming cut 6 bases from V and 1 base from J; bases unmatched to any gene: 12. The CDR3 extends over 16 amino acids. Germline CDR1 and CDR2: GTSNPN and SVGIG (reference sequence). The CDR3 loop is CACEPGQLFSGNTIYF. The CDR3 coding sequence is TGTGCCTGTGAACCGGGACAGCTTTTTTCTGGAAACACCATATATTTT.

The gene calls are TRBV12-5 and TRBJ2-1, with 9 nucleotides matching TRBD1. The CDR3 sequence is 16 residues long. Per germline, CDR1 LGHNT and CDR2 FRNRAP. The V gene end was trimmed by 0 bases and the J gene end by 7 bases; junction bases not matched to a gene: 7. DNA of the CDR3: TGTGCTAGTGGTTTGGTATTGGGACAGGGTATGAATGAGCAGTTCTTC. The encoded protein is CASGLVLGQGMNEQFF. Drawing the rest from reference TRBV12-5 and TRBJ2-1, the complete variable domain is DARVTQTPRHKVTEMGQEVTMRCQPILGHNTVFWYRQTMMQGLELLAYFRNRAPLDDSGMPKDRFSAEMPDATLATLKIQPSEPRDSAVYFCASGLVLGQGMNEQFFGPGTRLTVL.

This chain uses TRBV2 with TRBJ1-1; tentatively, D is TRBD1 (6 bases). CDR3 size: 12 residues. V was cut by 4 bases and J by 4 bases, with 7 bases left in between. Germline-derived CDR1 and CDR2 are SNHLY and FYNNEI. CDR3 amino acids: CASSVRGTEAFF. The CDR3 DNA follows: TGTGCCAGCAGTGTCAGGGGCACTGAAGCTTTCTTT.

The chain is built from TRBV30 and TRBJ1-5; a possible D gene is TRBD1 (6 bases). The CDR3 covers 16 residues. V lost 0 bases, J lost 4 bases, and 16 bases lay in between. CDR1 and CDR2 from the germline V gene are GTSNPN and SVGIG (reference sequence). The CDR3 region is CAWSVIGAGVNQPQHF. In DNA, the CDR3 is TGTGCCTGGAGTGTAATTGGGGCAGGGGTTAATCAGCCCCAGCATTTT. Using reference TRBV30 and TRBJ1-5 for the parts outside the CDR3, the full variable domain is SQTIHQWPATLVQPVGSPLSLECTVEGTSNPNLYWYRQAAGRGLQLLFYSVGIGQISSEVPQNLSASRPQDRQFILSSKKLLLSDSGFYLCAWSVIGAGVNQPQHFGDGTRLSIL.

The J gene is TRBJ1-6, the V gene TRBV5-1; no firm D call. Germline lookup yields CDR1 SGHRS and CDR2 YFSETQ. The length of the CDR3 is 16 residues. V lost 1 base and J 9 bases, leaving 17 bases between the germline ends. CDR3 nucleotides: TGCGCCAGCAGCTTGAAGTTGTCAGAAGGGAGTTCACCCCTCCACTTT. Its protein product is CASSLKLSEGSSPLHF.

The sample holds one count of this clone. The chain recombines TRBV29-1 with TRBJ1-2, with TRBD1 as a possible D gene (6 bases). The CDR3 spans 12 residues. Trimming cost V 7 bases and J 8 bases, with 17 bases left between them. Germline CDR1 and CDR2: SQVTM and ANQGSEA. This chain's CDR3 is CSAIGQREGYTF. CDR3 bases: TGCAGCGCCATTGGACAGAGGGAAGGCTACACCTTC.

V and J are TRBV6-5 and TRBJ2-7; 7 positions match TRBD1. The CDR3 runs 15 residues. Trimming at V came to 5 bases and at J to 2 bases, leaving 9 bases not matched to a gene. CDR1 and CDR2 from the germline V gene are MNHEY and SVGAGI. The CDR3 coding sequence is TGTGCCAGCAGTCTAAGGGGGACAGAGACCTACGAGCAGTACTTC. Translating gives CASSLRGTETYEQYF.

The V gene is TRBV30, the J gene TRBJ1-6; D is possibly TRBD1 (6 bases). From germline, CDR1 is GTSNPN and CDR2 SVGIG (reference sequence). The V and J ends lost 3 bases and 9 bases respectively, with 15 bases between them. This CDR3 region has 14 residues. The CDR3 region has the DNA TGTGCCTGGAGAATAACAGGGTTGGGTTCACCCCTCCACTTT. Amino acid sequence: CAWRITGLGSPLHF.

Only one count was recorded for this clone. The chain is built from TRBV7-9 and TRBJ1-3; D unclear. The germline gives CDR1 SEHNR, CDR2 FQNEAQ (reference sequence). The CDR3 length is 13 residues. V lost 5 bases, J lost 10 bases, and 15 bases lay in between. The CDR3 loop is CASSDWTVLTIYF. The CDR3 coding sequence is TGTGCCAGCAGCGATTGGACTGTCCTAACCATATATTTT.

DNA of the CDR3: TGTGCCAGCTCACCACTACGTCTCGTAGGGGACACAACACAGAAAAGCTATGGCTACACCTTC. Translated: CASSPLRLVGDTTQKSYGYTF. V gene TRBV18 combines with J gene TRBJ1-2; weak D call: TRBD1 (6 bases). The CDR3 runs to 21 residues. V dropped 1 base and J dropped 4 bases, with 31 bases sitting between them. The germline V gene encodes CDR1 KGHSH and CDR2 LQKENI.

This clone was recorded many times. The V and J genes are TRBV9 and TRBJ2-7, with D maybe TRBD2 (6 bases). The length of the CDR3 is 17 residues. The germline gives CDR1 SGDLS, CDR2 YYNGEE. V dropped 0 bases and J dropped 1 base, with 17 bases sitting between them. This CDR3 reads CASSVGPSDLGSYEQYF. The CDR3, as DNA: TGTGCCAGCAGCGTAGGTCCTAGCGATCTTGGATCCTACGAGCAGTACTTC.

The chain uses TRBV5-1 and TRBJ2-2, with D perhaps assigned TRBD1 or TRBD2 (5 bases each). V lost 1 base and J 0 bases, leaving 10 bases between the germline ends. The CDR3 runs 16 residues. CDR1 is SGHRS, CDR2 YFSETQ, per germline. The CDR3 DNA reads TGCGCCAGCAGCTTGCGAGGGGAAGCGAACACCGGGGAGCTGTTTTTT. This translates into CASSLRGEANTGELFF.

The chain joins TRBV5-1 to TRBJ1-1; 10 bases are a match to TRBD1. With 10 bases clipped from V and 6 bases from J, the junction kept 12 bases outside the gene matches. CDR3 size: 14 residues. Germline CDR1 SGHRS, CDR2 YFSETQ. The DNA of the CDR3 is TGCGCCGGATCGAGAGGACAGGGGGAGTCTGAAGCTTTCTTT. It is translated as CAGSRGQGESEAFF.

The gene calls are TRBV21-1 and TRBJ1-5; TRBD1, the table's D call, was not compared with the DNA. TRBV21-1 is termed a pseudogene. CDR3 length: 15 residues. This CDR3 reads CASSKRGTDNQPQHF. Here the CDR3 DNA reads TGTGCCAGCAGCAAAAGGGGGACAGACAATCAGCCCCAGCATTTT.

The rearrangement joins TRBV11-2 to TRBJ2-5, with 7 bases identical to TRBD2. V lost 8 bases and J lost 5; bases outside the gene matches: 17. The CDR3 has 16 amino acids. CDR1 and CDR2 from the germline V gene are SGHAT and FQNNGV. The CDR3 DNA reads TGTGCCAGCCGCCGGGGGACTTGGGGGGAGGGTGAGACCCAGTACTTC. Translation gives CASRRGTWGEGETQYF.

The V and J genes are TRBV7-2 and TRBJ2-7; D may match TRBD1 or TRBD2 (6 bases each). Germline V gives CDR1 SGHTA, CDR2 FQGNSA. This CDR3 spans 15 amino acids. Trimming removed 5 bases from V and 4 bases from J, with 18 bases in between. CDR3 sequence (DNA): TGTGCCAGCAGCCCAAAGACGGGGGCTACGTACGAGCAGTACTTC. Encoded protein: CASSPKTGATYEQYF.

V is TRBV19 and J is TRBJ1-5; D not resolved. The CDR3 contains 12 residues. The germline CDR1 and CDR2 sequences are LNHDA and SQIVND (reference sequence). V lost 3 bases to trimming and J lost 7 bases, with 7 bases between them. CDR3 loop: CASSMVGQPQHF. The CDR3, as DNA: TGTGCCAGTAGTATGGTCGGACAGCCCCAGCATTTT.

The chain uses TRBV7-9 and TRBJ2-3; 7 bases align to TRBD2. The CDR3 spans 15 residues. Trimming took 2 bases from V and 4 from J; bases not matched to a gene: 6. Germline loops: CDR1 SEHNR, CDR2 FQNEAQ (reference sequence). CDR3 DNA sequence: TGTGCCAGCAGCTTACCCGGCGGGGGTGCAGATACGCAGTATTTT. Its translation: CASSLPGGGADTQYF. The variable domain in full, completed from reference TRBV7-9 and TRBJ2-3, reads DTGVSQNPRHKITKRGQNVTFRCDPISEHNRLYWYRQTLGQGPEFLTYFQNEAQLEKSRLLSDRFSAERPKGSFSTLEIQRTEQGDSAMYLCASSLPGGGADTQYFGPGTRLTVL.

The chain is built from TRBV7-2 and TRBJ2-2; possibly TRBD1 for D (6 bases). Between the trimmed V and J ends, which lost 5 bases and 4 bases, there was a span of 14 bases. This CDR3 region has 15 residues. Germline V gene data show CDR1 as SGHTA and CDR2 as FQGNSA. CDR3: CASSPQQGTTGELFF. CDR3 coding DNA: TGTGCCAGCAGCCCGCAGCAGGGGACCACCGGGGAGCTGTTTTTT.

This chain connects TRBV2 to TRBJ2-5, with TRBD1 matching over 8 bases. Germline V CDR1 and CDR2: SNHLY, FYNNEI. This CDR3 spans 15 amino acids. V was clipped by 5 bases and J by 2 bases; unmatched bases: 7. The CDR3 DNA reads as TGTGCCAGCAGTCTCGACGACAGGGGACAAGAGACCCAGTACTTC. It encodes CASSLDDRGQETQYF.